The 30 T cell receptor beta chains reported below all come from one sample, sequenced in a study of shared clonotypes between healthy human individuals (TCRdb year 2020). The receptor library was made with the immunoSEQ multiplex PCR assay. Drawn from immuneACCESS, this table holds only the in-frame rearrangements with V and J called that TCRdb kept. Clones are partly lost; checked studies trace under half to an unresolved V gene and leave the rest unexplained. The sample contains about 590,000 clones, roughly 96% of them found a single time. Roughly 0.1% of the sample goes to the ten largest clones. CD8 naive samples were obtained by positive selection for CCR7 among CD45RO-negative cells, yielding a CD45RA+CCR7+ population from which TemRA cells were excluded. Sequences were obtained from naive CD8+ T cells sorted from blood. This specimen's cell subset or site label, interpreted: CD45RA+CCR7+. These receptors were obtained from a woman in her 30s in good health.

The chain joins TRBV6-1 to TRBJ2-7; TRBD2 agrees at 10 bases. From germline, CDR1 is MNHNS and CDR2 SASEGT. The CDR3 sequence is 15 residues long. Germline trimming cut 6 bases from V and 3 bases from J; bases unmatched to any gene: 8. The CDR3 DNA sequence: TGTGCCAGCAGGCCGAGAACTAGCGGGGTCTACGAGCAGTACTTC. Translation: CASRPRTSGVYEQYF.

This rearrangement joins TRBV5-1 to TRBJ2-2, with D possibly being TRBD1 (5 bases). Germline V gene lookup returns CDR1 SGHRS and CDR2 YFSETQ. Trimming pared 0 bases from V and 6 bases from J, leaving 21 bases between. The CDR3 has 18 amino acids. The CDR3 nucleotides are TGCGCCAGCAGCTTGGGGGCCCAGGGTACACTTGCGGCCGGGGAGCTGTTTTTT. Encoded protein: CASSLGAQGTLAAGELFF.

V is TRBV5-4 and J is TRBJ2-3; the match to TRBD2 covers 13 bases. CDR1 and CDR2 from the germline V gene are SGHNT and YYREEE (reference sequence). V lost 3 bases to trimming and J lost 0 bases; unmatched junction nucleotides: 7. The CDR3 extends over 18 amino acids. This chain's CDR3 is CASSSGLAGPSSTDTQYF. In nucleotides, the CDR3 is TGTGCCAGCAGCTCGGGACTAGCGGGACCCTCTAGCACAGATACGCAGTATTTT.

This chain uses TRBV6-1 with TRBJ2-1; D is unresolved. The CDR3 covers 17 residues. The ends were cut back, 1 base at V and 5 bases at J, with 18 bases in the middle. Germline V gives CDR1 MNHNS, CDR2 SASEGT. CDR3: CASSEGWAIQSNNEQFF. CDR3 DNA sequence: TGTGCCAGCAGTGAAGGGTGGGCTATCCAGTCAAACAATGAGCAGTTCTTC.

V and J are TRBV6-5 and TRBJ1-5; D unresolved. Germline CDR1 MNHEY, CDR2 SVGAGI. Trimming stripped 0 bases from V and 4 bases from J, with 10 bases between. There are 15 residues in the CDR3. CDR3 sequence (DNA): TGTGCCAGCAGTTACTCGATCGGCGGGAATCAGCCCCAGCATTTT. Its translation: CASSYSIGGNQPQHF.

Concerning this clone: The same CDR3 is also encoded by other DNA sequences in this sample. The gene calls are TRBV19 and TRBJ2-7; D unresolved. This CDR3 region has 13 residues. The V end lost 6 bases, the J end lost 2 bases, and 11 bases lay between the germline ends. Per germline, CDR1 LNHDA and CDR2 SQIVND (reference sequence). This chain's CDR3 is CASSPGTAYEQYF. The CDR3 region has the DNA TGTGCCAGTAGCCCCGGTACTGCCTACGAGCAGTACTTC.

This rearrangement joins TRBV5-5 to TRBJ2-2; 10 bases fit TRBD2. Germline-derived CDR1 and CDR2 are SGHKS and YYEKEE (reference sequence). V shed 2 bases, J shed 0 bases, and the junction held 7 bases outside the gene matches. The CDR3 runs 18 residues. This CDR3 reads CASSFRASGRANTGELFF. Written as DNA, the CDR3 is TGTGCCAGCAGCTTTAGGGCTAGCGGGAGAGCGAACACCGGGGAGCTGTTTTTT. Full variable domain (missing parts from reference TRBV5-5 and TRBJ2-2): DAGVTQSPTHLIKTRGQQVTLRCSPISGHKSVSWYQQVLGQGPQFIFQYYEKEERGRGNFPDRFSARQFPNYSSELNVNALLLGDSALYLCASSFRASGRANTGELFFGEGSRLTVL.

Comments on this clone: Because the CDR3's place on the DNA is in doubt, the DNA is left out and the CDR3 is given as listed by TCRdb. The chain joins TRBV13 to TRBJ2-5; no DNA check was done on the table's D call, TRBD2. The germline gives CDR1 PRHDT, CDR2 FYEKMQ (reference sequence). Inclusive of both ends, the CDR3 amounts to 17 amino acids. The CDR3 region is CASNLAGGRRAGETQYF.

The V call is TRBV10-3, the J call TRBJ1-2; D may be TRBD1 (6 bases). Trimming took 4 bases from V and 9 from J, leaving 18 bases between them. The germline CDR1 and CDR2 sequences are ENHRY and SYGVKD. The CDR3 runs to 14 residues. CDR3: CAISAPGEEESYTF. In nucleotides, the CDR3 is TGTGCCATCAGTGCCCCAGGGGAAGAGGAAAGCTACACCTTC.

V is TRBV5-6 and J is TRBJ2-7; D ambiguous. With 2 bases removed from V and 3 bases from J, the gap between germline ends came to 6 bases. The germline CDR1 and CDR2 sequences are SGHDT and YYEEEE. The CDR3 length is 12 residues. In nucleotides, the CDR3 is TGTGCCAGCAGCTTTGGGAACTACGAGCAGTACTTC. Its protein product is CASSFGNYEQYF.

For this clone: Other DNA sequences in the same sample also yield this CDR3. The chain links TRBV7-8 to TRBJ2-7; TRBD1 matches 8 bases. The CDR3 is 14 amino acids. The germline V gene encodes CDR1 SGHVS and CDR2 FQNEAQ. Trimming took 3 bases from V and 2 from J; bases not matched to a gene: 3. In nucleotides, the CDR3 is TGTGCCAGCAGCTTGACAGGGGTTGCCTACGAGCAGTACTTC. Residues: CASSLTGVAYEQYF.

This clone came up once. The rearrangement uses TRBV5-5 and TRBJ2-7, with D maybe TRBD2 (6 bases). In germline, CDR1 is SGHKS, CDR2 YYEKEE (reference sequence). The CDR3 loop spans 13 amino acids. Trimming pared 3 bases from V and 3 bases from J, leaving 10 bases between. In DNA, the CDR3 is TGTGCCAGCAGCTCGGGACTCTTCTACGAGCAGTACTTC. This encodes CASSSGLFYEQYF.

This chain joins TRBV27 and TRBJ2-5; D might be TRBD1 (5 bases). Trimming took off 6 bases at V and 3 bases at J, with 17 bases between the two ends. The CDR3 totals 15 residues. CDR1 and CDR2 from the germline V gene are MNHEY and SMNVEV (reference sequence). The CDR3 here is CASSKGRYLKETQYF. The CDR3 nucleotides are TGTGCCAGCAGCAAGGGGCGCTATCTAAAAGAGACCCAGTACTTC.

In its sample, this clone was seen once. The chain employs TRBV27 and TRBJ2-7; D is ambiguous. The germline V and J ends were trimmed by 8 bases and 5 bases, with 13 bases remaining between them. CDR3 length: 12 amino acids. In germline, CDR1 is MNHEY, CDR2 SMNVEV (reference sequence). CDR3 sequence reads: CASGPTYHEQYF. The CDR3 region has the DNA TGTGCCAGCGGACCAACTTATCACGAGCAGTACTTC.

J is TRBJ2-7 and V is TRBV29-1, with D possibly matching TRBD2 (6 bases). Trimming left V 4 bases short and J 2 bases short, with 15 bases between. Germline assignment: CDR1 SQVTM and CDR2 ANQGSEA. This CDR3 contains 14 residues. CDR3 loop: CSVVSGDGAYEQYF. CDR3 in DNA: TGCAGCGTTGTATCGGGGGACGGGGCCTACGAGCAGTACTTC.

J is TRBJ1-1 and V is TRBV14, with D unclear. The V gene lost 0 bases and the J gene lost 11 bases, with 16 bases spanning the gap. There are 14 residues in the CDR3. Looked up from germline, CDR1 is SGHDN and CDR2 is FVKESK. The DNA of the CDR3 is TGTGCCAGCAGCCAAGATAAGTCCCTGCTGTTCGCTTTCTTT. Amino acids: CASSQDKSLLFAFF.

The chain couples TRBV5-1 to TRBJ2-3, with D possibly being TRBD2 (5 bases). The CDR3 spans 15 residues. Trimming cost V 2 bases and J 1 base, with 11 bases left between them. Germline CDR1 is SGHRS and CDR2 is YFSETQ. The CDR3 spells CASSFSREGTDTQYF. The CDR3 nucleotides are TGCGCCAGCAGCTTTTCGAGGGAAGGCACAGATACGCAGTATTTT.

The chain carries TRBV27 and TRBJ2-7; 7 positions match TRBD2. The CDR3 sequence is 15 residues long. Germline loops: CDR1 MNHEY, CDR2 SMNVEV (reference sequence). V lost 3 bases to trimming and J lost 3 bases; unmatched junction nucleotides: 8. The CDR3 DNA follows: TGTGCCAGCAGTTTTTTGGGGGGAGGGCACTACGAGCAGTACTTC. Encoded protein: CASSFLGGGHYEQYF.

The V call is TRBV28, the J call TRBJ2-7, with D possibly matching TRBD2 (5 bases). V lost 3 bases and J 3 bases, leaving 18 bases between the germline ends. Per the germline V gene, CDR1 is MDHEN and CDR2 is SYDVKM. This CDR3 contains 16 residues. CDR3 nucleotides: TGTGCCAGCAGTTTTATGCTAGAGAGTAGCGACTACGAGCAGTACTTC. Translated: CASSFMLESSDYEQYF.

The chain links TRBV2 to TRBJ2-7; 10 nucleotides align to TRBD1. From germline, CDR1 is SNHLY and CDR2 FYNNEI. The CDR3 extends over 13 amino acids. With V trimmed by 9 bases and J by 2 bases, 4 bases remained unmatched. This CDR3 reads CARRDRGTYEQYF. The CDR3, as DNA: TGTGCCAGAAGGGACAGGGGTACCTACGAGCAGTACTTC.

The chain is built from TRBV7-3 and TRBJ1-4; D perhaps matches TRBD1 (5 bases). Trimming shortened V by 11 bases and J by 7 bases, and 17 bases separated the two germline ends. This CDR3 comprises 13 residues. The germline gives CDR1 SGHTA, CDR2 FQGTGA. The CDR3 reads CASDEGHGEKLFF. The CDR3 coding sequence is TGTGCCTCGGACGAGGGGCACGGTGAAAAACTGTTTTTT.

The J gene is TRBJ1-2, the V gene TRBV13; TRBD1 matches 12 bases. The J segment lost 1 base and the V segment lost 5 bases, leaving 8 bases of the junction unmatched. From germline, CDR1 is PRHDT and CDR2 FYEKMQ (reference sequence). The CDR3 consists of 17 residues. The DNA of the CDR3 is TGTGCCAGCAGCCTGGGACAGGGGGCTCGGGTTAACTATGGCTACACCTTC. Amino acids: CASSLGQGARVNYGYTF. The entire variable domain, with the rest obtained from reference TRBV13 and TRBJ1-2, is as follows: AAGVIQSPRHLIKEKRETATLKCYPIPRHDTVYWYQQGPGQDPQFLISFYEKMQSDKGSIPDRFSAQQFSDYHSELNMSSLELGDSALYFCASSLGQGARVNYGYTFGSGTRLTVV.

The rearrangement links TRBV13 to TRBJ2-5; maybe TRBD1 (5 bases). Judging by the DNA end, TRBJ2-7 fits better; the J call may be wrong. Germline V gene lookup returns CDR1 PRHDT and CDR2 FYEKMQ (reference sequence). There are 13 residues in the CDR3. CDR3 sequence: CASSLEGYAEQYF. The CDR3 region has the DNA TGTGCCAGCAGCTTAGAGGGGTATGCCGAGCAGTACTTC.

This chain joins TRBV7-9 and TRBJ1-6; TRBD1 agrees at 7 bases. Germline V gene lookup returns CDR1 SEHNR and CDR2 FQNEAQ (reference sequence). The CDR3 is 15 amino acids. J gave up 8 bases and V 5 bases, and 9 bases lay outside the gene matches. CDR3 DNA: TGTGCCAGCAGCCCCCGGGACAGCAACTATTCACCCCTCCACTTT. It specifies CASSPRDSNYSPLHF. Together with reference TRBV7-9 and TRBJ1-6, the CDR3 gives the full variable domain: DTGVSQNPRHKITKRGQNVTFRCDPISEHNRLYWYRQTLGQGPEFLTYFQNEAQLEKSRLLSDRFSAERPKGSFSTLEIQRTEQGDSAMYLCASSPRDSNYSPLHFGNGTRLTVT.

The rearrangement joins TRBV27 to TRBJ2-1; D may correspond to TRBD1 or TRBD2 (5 bases each). Germline V lookup: CDR1 MNHEY, CDR2 SMNVEV (reference sequence). The CDR3 sequence is 15 residues long. Trimming removed 3 bases from V and 6 bases from J, with 15 bases in between. The CDR3 loop is CASSFWGSTTNEQFF. CDR3 in DNA: TGTGCCAGCAGTTTCTGGGGGTCAACCACCAATGAGCAGTTCTTC.

The chain uses TRBV28 and TRBJ1-5, with a possible D match to TRBD1 (6 bases). The germline V gene has CDR1 MDHEN and CDR2 SYDVKM. Trimming removed 8 bases from V and 4 bases from J, with 15 bases in between. The CDR3 contains 14 residues. CDR3 nucleotides: TGTGCCAGCGGGGGCTTAGGGGCAAATCAGCCCCAGCATTTT. This codes for CASGGLGANQPQHF.

Only one count was recorded for this clone. The genes are TRBV7-9 and TRBJ2-3; TRBD1 aligns across 7 bases. V lost 4 bases to trimming and J lost 6 bases; unmatched junction nucleotides: 7. This CDR3 contains 14 residues. Germline lookup yields CDR1 SEHNR and CDR2 FQNEAQ (reference sequence). This CDR3 is CASSSTGSEDTQYF. The CDR3 bases are TGTGCCAGCAGCTCGACAGGGTCGGAGGATACGCAGTATTTT.

This chain joins TRBV27 and TRBJ2-7; TRBD1 aligns across 10 bases. Trimming at V came to 6 bases and at J to 6 bases, leaving 11 bases not matched to a gene. Germline loops: CDR1 MNHEY, CDR2 SMNVEV (reference sequence). This CDR3 has 15 residues. The CDR3 DNA is TGTGCCAGCAGACCAGTGGGGACAGGGGTTTCCGAGCAGTACTTC. Translation gives CASRPVGTGVSEQYF.

The chain joins TRBV9 to TRBJ2-1; 14 bases match TRBD2. The CDR3 runs to 15 residues. Germline CDR1 reads SGDLS; CDR2 reads YYNGEE. Germline trimming cut 2 bases from V and 8 bases from J; bases unmatched to any gene: 3. CDR3 protein: CASSVGTSGSDEQFF. In DNA, the CDR3 is TGTGCCAGCAGCGTTGGGACTAGCGGGAGCGATGAGCAGTTCTTC. The full variable domain, its missing parts supplied by reference TRBV9 and TRBJ2-1, is DSGVTQTPKHLITATGQRVTLRCSPRSGDLSVYWYQQSLDQGLQFLIQYYNGEERAKGNILERFSAQQFPDLHSELNLSSLELGDSALYFCASSVGTSGSDEQFFGPGTRLTVL.

V and J are TRBV13 and TRBJ2-7; TRBD1 or TRBD2 may be the D gene (5 bases each). CDR1 and CDR2 from the germline V gene are PRHDT and FYEKMQ (reference sequence). The CDR3 has 14 residues. Trimming cost V 5 bases and J 6 bases, with 17 bases left between them. The CDR3 DNA follows: TGTGCCAGCAGCGTGGGACGGGGATGGACCGAGCAGTACTTC. As protein: CASSVGRGWTEQYF.